This T cell receptor beta chain was documented in a study of CXCR3-negative and CXCR3-positive naive CD8 T cells. Study findings and constraints: Naive cells with CXCR3 showed TRB CDR3s that were more hydrophobic than those in CXCR3-negative naive cells.

Comment on this clonotype: The antigen remains undetermined.

TRB cDNA was prepared as libraries by UMI-labeled 5' RACE. TCRdb reprocessed the 5' RACE reads; each CDR3 protein has one entry and no DNA is given. The sample totals about 150,000 distinct CDR3 sequences; its top ten clones hold approximately 0.5%. Germline V gene sequence: CDR1 SNHLY, CDR2 FYNNEI. The CDR3 runs 15 residues. The TCR originated in a human donor in good health. Some clones in this sample may be carry-over from other donors' samples. The material sequenced was naive CXCR3+ CD8+ T cells from blood. The subset: CD45RO-CCR7+CD27+CD95- naive CD8+ T cells expressing CXCR3 (TNR3+). V usage is TRBV2 and J usage is TRBJ1-2. This chain's CDR3 is CASTHPADVNYGYTF. The variable domain in full, completed from reference TRBV2 and TRBJ1-2, reads EPEVTQTPSHQVTQMGQEVILRCVPISNHLYFYWYRQILGQKVEFLVSFYNNEISEKSEIFDDQFSVERPDGSNFTLKIRSTKLEDSAMYFCASTHPADVNYGYTFGSGTRLTVV.